This T cell receptor beta chain is from a study of molecular identifiers for immune sequencing clone quantification. Study-wide points: Effector cells kept over 98% of their molecules in clones above 20 RNA copies, while naive cells kept under 1% there.

This clonotype appeared many times. Its antigen remains unknown. Based on a CD8+CD4-CCR7+CD45RA+ profile, naive CD8 T cells were sorted. CDR1 and CDR2 (germline): SGHAT, FQNNGV. Trimming removed 6 bases at V and 0 bases at J, with 17 bases between. The CDR3 has 16 amino acids. The authors built bulk TCR libraries by previously described methods with listed TCR primers. TCRdb fed the PCR reads into MiXCR, producing one record per CDR3 protein. The data show around 460,000 distinct CDR3 sequences, about 20% seen once. The sequencing input was naive CD8+ T cells from blood, with Jurkat cell RNA spiked in. Sample subset: FACS-sorted CD8+CD4-CCR7+CD45RA+ naive T cells. The TCR sequence derives from a human donor in good health. Some libraries in this study had Jurkat cell RNA spiked in. V is TRBV11-2 and J is TRBJ1-1, with D possibly TRBD1 on 5 matching bases. In DNA, the CDR3 is TGTGCCAGCAGTACTCGACAGAGCCTCATGAACACTGAAGCTTTCTTT. Residues: CASSTRQSLMNTEAFF.